Listed here is a single TCR beta chain. These data originate in a study of blood T cell repertoires in COVID-19. The V gene's germline CDR1 is MNHEY and CDR2 SMNVEV (reference sequence). The CDR3 is 13 amino acids. Deletions cut 3 bases from V and 5 bases from J, with 10 bases between. Authors' analysis steps: Reference gene primer amplification gave estimated nucleated cell counts. Profiled with immunoSEQ multiplex PCR; TCRdb holds only in-frame clones, not every one. The V and J calls and clone size are taken from that table; D and trimming were inferred from the DNA. The table lists over 200,000 clones, 88% of them singletons, with about 0.7% in the top ten.

Sequenced material: peripheral blood. The J gene is TRBJ1-2, the V gene TRBV27, with D maybe TRBD1 (6 bases). The sequence came from a human donor in a cohort sampled during active COVID-19. In DNA form, the CDR3 reads TGTGCCAGCAGTTTCAGTACAGGGTATGGCTACACCTTC. This codes for CASSFSTGYGYTF.